This entry lists 2 T cell receptor beta chains sequenced from one sample in a study of shared clonotypes between healthy human individuals. Selected positively for CCR7 and CD45RO-negative, naive CD8 cells excluded terminally differentiated effector memory CD45RA+ cells. Repertoires were generated with immunoSEQ multiplex PCR, while TCRdb's copy carries only in-frame clones and drops some. Counted here are about 1,800,000 clones, approximately 95% occurring once; the ten biggest clones make up 0.95% to 1.5%. The sample taken for sequencing was naive CD8+ T cells sorted from blood. Source of these receptors: a young man in good health.

The J gene is TRBJ2-2, the V gene TRBV7-6; D unresolved. The CDR3 covers 16 residues. Trimming took 2 bases from V and 0 from J, leaving 10 bases between them. Per the germline V gene, CDR1 is SGHVS and CDR2 is FNYEAQ. CDR3: CASSLLQPPNTGELFF. Here the CDR3 DNA reads TGTGCCAGCAGCTTACTCCAGCCTCCGAACACCGGGGAGCTGTTTTTT.

This clone was recorded once. The same CDR3 arises from other DNA sequences in this sample as well. The chain uses TRBV2 and TRBJ1-1; D call uncertain. CDR1 SNHLY and CDR2 FYNNEI come from the germline V gene. V was pared by 4 bases and J by 2 bases, with 5 bases between. The CDR3 totals 12 residues. CDR3 bases: TGTGCCAGCAGTGCAGGAAACACTGAAGCTTTCTTT. This translates into CASSAGNTEAFF.